The 15 T cell receptor beta chains in this list originate from one sample, sequenced in a study of OX40 agonist ivuxolimab in advanced cancers. Clones were sequenced by immunoSEQ multiplex PCR, and TCRdb holds only the in-frame ones, with some missing. The table lists 30,000 to 40,000 clones, about 87% of them singletons. The material was CD4+ or CD8+ T cells sorted from blood, obtained in a trial of the OX40 agonist ivuxolimab. These receptor sequences come from an adult with an advanced solid tumor such as melanoma, head and neck, liver or kidney cancer.

The rearrangement links TRBV18 to TRBJ2-1; TRBD2 matches at 10 bases. This CDR3 region has 15 residues. In germline, CDR1 is KGHSH, CDR2 LQKENI. V lost 6 bases, J lost 7 bases, and 9 bases stayed unmatched. The CDR3 reads CASSPTSGHRNEQFF. CDR3 coding DNA: TGTGCCAGCTCCCCGACTAGCGGGCATAGAAATGAGCAGTTCTTC.

The V call is TRBV19, the J call TRBJ2-1; D is unclear. Germline assignment: CDR1 LNHDA and CDR2 SQIVND (reference sequence). Between the trimmed V and J ends, which lost 7 bases and 3 bases, there was a span of 10 bases. There are 13 residues in the CDR3. The CDR3: CASKRANYNEQFF. DNA for the CDR3: TGTGCCAGTAAACGAGCAAACTACAATGAGCAGTTCTTC.

V and J are TRBV6-6 and TRBJ2-1; D gene unclear. V was shortened by 0 bases and J by 5 bases, with 11 bases between the two germline ends. The CDR3 contains 15 residues. CDR1 MNHNY and CDR2 SVGAGI come from the germline V gene (reference sequence). The CDR3 here is CASSYSILANNEQFF. CDR3 bases: TGTGCCAGCAGTTACTCCATCTTGGCTAACAATGAGCAGTTCTTC.

Only one count was recorded for this clone. The chain links TRBV6-5 to TRBJ1-2; 7 nucleotides align to TRBD1. The CDR3 runs 13 residues. With V trimmed by 6 bases and J by 12 bases, 13 bases remained unmatched. CDR1 and CDR2 (germline): MNHEY, SVGAGI. CDR3 protein: CASRDPGQRVHTF. The CDR3 DNA follows: TGTGCCAGCAGAGATCCGGGACAGAGGGTTCACACCTTC.

This chain links TRBV28 with TRBJ1-3; D is undetermined. CDR1 and CDR2 from the germline V gene are MDHEN and SYDVKM. The ends were cut back, 5 bases at V and 0 bases at J, with 14 bases in the middle. This CDR3 region has 16 residues. Here the CDR3 reads CASSPPLPSSGNTIYF. CDR3 sequence (DNA): TGTGCCAGCAGTCCGCCGTTGCCCAGCTCTGGAAACACCATATATTTT.

This clone has a single count. This chain joins TRBV19 and TRBJ1-5, with D tentatively TRBD1 (6 bases). Trimming removed 5 bases at V and 7 bases at J, with 12 bases between. The germline V gene encodes CDR1 LNHDA and CDR2 SQIVND (reference sequence). This CDR3 has 13 residues. The CDR3 DNA sequence: TGTGCCAGTAGTCTTGGGGGGGGCCAGCCCCAGCATTTT. The encoded protein is CASSLGGGQPQHF.

The chain's CDR3 is CASSLASEYNEQFF. The DNA of the CDR3 is TGTGCCAGCAGCTTAGCTAGTGAGTACAATGAGCAGTTCTTC. The chain employs TRBV11-2 and TRBJ2-1; D is undetermined. The CDR3 length is 14 residues. The V end lost 1 base, the J end lost 4 bases, and 8 bases lay between the germline ends. Germline assignment: CDR1 SGHAT and CDR2 FQNNGV.

The chain joins TRBV19 to TRBJ2-2, with 8 bases matching TRBD2. Losses at the gene ends were 5 bases for V and 5 bases for J; bases not matched to a gene: 4. The CDR3 has 14 residues. Germline loops: CDR1 LNHDA, CDR2 SQIVND (reference sequence). CDR3 sequence: CASSPRGGTGELFF. The CDR3 region has the DNA TGTGCCAGTAGTCCCCGGGGGGGGACCGGGGAGCTGTTTTTT.

In DNA, the CDR3 is TGTGCCAGCACCCGAGAAGGGACAGGGGATAATGAGCAGTTCTTC. The encoded protein is CASTREGTGDNEQFF. The chain employs TRBV2 and TRBJ2-1; 10 nucleotides line up with TRBD1. V lost 7 bases to trimming and J lost 7 bases; unmatched junction nucleotides: 10. This CDR3 comprises 15 residues. CDR1 SNHLY and CDR2 FYNNEI come from the germline V gene.

This chain connects TRBV6-1 to TRBJ2-3; 10 bases match TRBD2. CDR1 MNHNS and CDR2 SASEGT come from the germline V gene. CDR3 length equals 15 residues. Trimming cost V 6 bases and J 1 base; bases outside gene matches: 4. DNA of the CDR3: TGTGCCAGCAGGCCCAGCGGGAGGGGCACAGATACGCAGTATTTT. This encodes CASRPSGRGTDTQYF.

The rearrangement joins TRBV19 to TRBJ2-7; D might be TRBD1 or TRBD2, each matching 5 bases. The germline V gene encodes CDR1 LNHDA and CDR2 SQIVND (reference sequence). The CDR3 runs 14 residues. Trimming pared 4 bases from V and 3 bases from J, leaving 13 bases between. CDR3 sequence reads: CASSTTGPLYEQYF. CDR3 DNA: TGTGCCAGTAGTACAACGGGGCCTCTCTACGAGCAGTACTTC.

V and J are TRBV28 and TRBJ1-1; D call uncertain. The CDR3 covers 12 residues. Germline assignment: CDR1 MDHEN and CDR2 SYDVKM. Trimming pared 5 bases from V and 11 bases from J, leaving 15 bases between. CDR3 region: CASSLNSESAFF. CDR3 bases: TGTGCCAGCAGTCTAAACTCCGAGTCGGCTTTCTTT.

As regards this clone: Relative to the germline gene, one junction end is altered; a read error may explain this. This chain uses TRBV28 with TRBJ1-1; 8 nucleotides match TRBD1. CDR1 and CDR2 (germline): MDHEN, SYDVKM. The CDR3 is 12 residues long. The CDR3 DNA is TGTGCCGGCAGGGGGCCGAACACTGAAGCTTTCTTT. Encoded protein: CAGRGPNTEAFF.

V and J are TRBV10-2 and TRBJ2-3; possible D gene TRBD2, 5 bases. Germline CDR1 and CDR2: WSHSY and SAAADI. CDR3 length: 12 amino acids. V was cut by 2 bases and J by 11 bases, with 11 bases left in between. The CDR3 loop is CASSEGLALQYF. The CDR3 DNA follows: TGCGCCAGCAGTGAGGGTTTAGCGTTGCAGTATTTT.

The V and J genes are TRBV11-3 and TRBJ2-1; 9 bases are shared with TRBD2. Unmatched junction bases numbered 7, after V lost 5 bases and J lost 5 bases. The CDR3 is 15 residues long. Germline V lookup: CDR1 SGHNT, CDR2 YENEEA. CDR3 region: CASSPGVAGDNEQFF. DNA for the CDR3: TGTGCCAGCAGCCCGGGGGTAGCGGGAGACAATGAGCAGTTCTTC.